Below are 10 T cell receptor beta chains sequenced from a single sample in a study of vaccination and CD4 T cells after COVID-19. Their target antigens are unknown. An Oncomine TCR Beta short-read assay was used to sequence the DNA from cultured CD4+ T cells. The template was genomic DNA from cultured CD4+ T cells. Via MiXCR, TCRdb re-called the PCR reads, giving one row per CDR3 protein. The sample shows roughly 10,000 distinct CDR3 sequences, about 34% of them seen only once. Treatment indicated: roughly 10-day PBMC culture with coronavirus spike peptide pools or control peptides (ViraFEST assay). From the unexposed donor, CD4+ T cells were collected ahead of the COVID-19 pandemic (2011-2018). Sample: CD4+ T cells from blood, cultured in vitro. The receptors come from a human donor in good health.

This clonotype was counted between two and nine times. J is TRBJ1-2 and V is TRBV24-1; 8 nucleotides line up with TRBD1. Per germline, CDR1 KGHDR and CDR2 SFDVKD. The CDR3 sequence is 13 residues long. J lost 8 bases, V lost 6 bases, and 7 bases had no gene match. CDR3 sequence reads: CATSRQGYDGYTF. In DNA, the CDR3 is TGTGCCACCAGTAGACAGGGGTACGACGGCTACACCTTC.

This clonotype is judged medium-sized. This chain uses TRBV20-1 with TRBJ1-2; D possibly corresponds to TRBD1 (6 bases). V was clipped by 6 bases and J by 5 bases, with 16 bases between them. The CDR3 totals 13 residues. Germline-derived CDR1 and CDR2 are DFQATT and SNEGSKA (reference sequence). The CDR3 nucleotides read TGCAGTGCGAACCCCGGGACACTTTATGGCTACACCTTC. Encoded protein: CSANPGTLYGYTF.

The J gene is TRBJ2-5, the V gene TRBV5-1; TRBD2 matches 14 bases. The CDR3 consists of 15 residues. The V gene end was trimmed by 1 base and the J gene end by 5 bases; junction bases not matched to a gene: 1. From germline, CDR1 is SGHRS and CDR2 YFSETQ. This CDR3 is CASSLRLAGGETQYF. The CDR3 coding sequence is TGCGCCAGCAGCTTGAGACTAGCGGGAGGGGAGACCCAGTACTTC.

The V and J genes are TRBV20-1 and TRBJ2-7; D possibly corresponds to TRBD2 (6 bases). Germline CDR1 DFQATT, CDR2 SNEGSKA (reference sequence). The V end was cut by 6 bases, the J end by 0 bases, with 15 bases between. This CDR3 has 14 residues. The CDR3 sequence: CSARGGRSSYEQYF. The CDR3 region has the DNA TGCAGTGCCCGCGGAGGGAGGAGCTCCTACGAGCAGTACTTC.

This clonotype has a handful of counts. The V call is TRBV6-1, the J call TRBJ1-2; no clear D gene. Germline V gives CDR1 MNHNS, CDR2 SASEGT. This CDR3 spans 14 amino acids. V was clipped by 1 base and J by 2 bases, with 8 bases between them. The CDR3 DNA reads TGTGCCAGCAGTGAAGGGGCAGAAAACTATGGCTACACCTTC. Protein sequence: CASSEGAENYGYTF.

The rearrangement uses TRBV2 and TRBJ2-7; D possibly uses TRBD1 or TRBD2 (5 bases each). Germline CDR1 SNHLY, CDR2 FYNNEI. The CDR3 covers 12 residues. With 7 bases removed from V and 5 bases from J, the gap between germline ends came to 12 bases. CDR3 sequence: CASKGDADEQYF. The CDR3 region has the DNA TGTGCCAGCAAAGGGGACGCAGACGAGCAGTACTTC.

The table lists this clonotype with a few counts. The chain couples TRBV20-1 to TRBJ2-7; D ambiguous. Germline CDR1 and CDR2: DFQATT and SNEGSKA (reference sequence). The V end lost 3 bases, the J end lost 0 bases, and 9 bases lay between the germline ends. This CDR3 comprises 13 residues. CDR3 coding DNA: TGCAGTGCTAGGCAAAGGGTCTCCTACGAGCAGTACTTC. Amino acids: CSARQRVSYEQYF.

This clonotype was counted only a few times. The chain couples TRBV7-2 to TRBJ2-5, with D tentatively TRBD1 (5 bases). This CDR3 spans 13 amino acids. Trimming left V 4 bases short and J 4 bases short, with 10 bases between. CDR1 is SGHTA and CDR2 is FQGNSA in the germline V gene. The CDR3 reads CASSSGSGETQYF. Written as DNA, the CDR3 is TGTGCCAGCAGCTCAGGGTCAGGAGAGACCCAGTACTTC. The full variable domain, in which reference TRBV7-2 and TRBJ2-5 provide the parts outside the CDR3, is GAGVSQSPSNKVTEKGKDVELRCDPISGHTALYWYRQSLGQGLEFLIYFQGNSAPDKSGLPSDRFSAERTGGSVSTLTIQRTQQEDSAVYLCASSSGSGETQYFGPGTRLLVL.

The rearrangement joins TRBV19 to TRBJ2-3; TRBD2 matches at 7 bases. Germline values: CDR1 LNHDA, CDR2 SQIVND (reference sequence). CDR3 length equals 14 residues. After removal of 8 bases from V and 0 bases from J, the junction contained 5 bases not matched to a gene. CDR3 amino acids: CASGLSGSTDTQYF. The CDR3, as DNA: TGTGCCAGTGGACTTAGCGGGAGCACAGATACGCAGTATTTT.

V is TRBV19 and J is TRBJ1-5, with 7 nucleotides matching TRBD1. Unmatched junction bases numbered 8, after V lost 3 bases and J lost 6 bases. Germline V gives CDR1 LNHDA, CDR2 SQIVND (reference sequence). The CDR3 spans 15 residues. Written as DNA, the CDR3 is TGTGCCAGTAGTATTTCAGGGGGAGGCAGTCAGCCCCAGCATTTT. Protein sequence: CASSISGGGSQPQHF.